Listed here are 8 T cell receptor beta chains from one sample, sequenced in a study of cytomegalovirus exposure and HLA in healthy donors. PCR used 60 Vbeta primers and 13 Jbeta primers. Assay: immunoSEQ multiplex PCR; the TCRdb copy retains only in-frame clones and omits some. The table shows about 190,000 clones, with approximately 83% occurring only once. The specimen was PBMCs. The receptors stem from a woman between 45 and 60 years old in good health and CMV-seropositive.

This chain's CDR3 is CAWSVMGQGYNEQFF. The DNA for the CDR3 is TGTGCCTGGAGTGTAATGGGACAGGGTTACAATGAGCAGTTCTTC. The chain employs TRBV30 and TRBJ2-1; 9 bases line up with TRBD1. V lost 0 bases, J lost 4 bases, and 4 bases stayed unmatched. The CDR3 contains 15 residues. The germline V gene has CDR1 GTSNPN and CDR2 SVGIG (reference sequence).

V is TRBV5-1 and J is TRBJ1-4; no reliable D call. Germline values: CDR1 SGHRS, CDR2 YFSETQ. The CDR3 contains 14 residues. The V end lost 5 bases, the J end lost 8 bases, and 16 bases lay between the germline ends. Here the CDR3 reads CASSSRLPEEKLFF. CDR3 nucleotide sequence: TGCGCCAGCAGTAGCCGCCTCCCGGAGGAAAAACTGTTTTTT.

The rearrangement links TRBV7-3 to TRBJ1-1, with D perhaps TRBD1 (6 bases). CDR1 is SGHTA, CDR2 FQGTGA, per germline. CDR3 length: 13 amino acids. Trimming removed 6 bases at V and 0 bases at J, with 8 bases between. In nucleotides, the CDR3 is TGTGCCAGCAGTAGGGACATGAACACTGAAGCTTTCTTT. Translation: CASSRDMNTEAFF.

V gene TRBV29-1 combines with J gene TRBJ1-4; D gene unclear. The CDR3 spans 12 residues. Germline V gene data show CDR1 as SQVTM and CDR2 as ANQGSEA. The V end lost 4 bases, the J end lost 3 bases, and 6 bases lay between the germline ends. CDR3 residues: CSVGRANEKLFF. The CDR3 DNA follows: TGCAGCGTTGGACGGGCTAATGAAAAACTGTTTTTT.

This clone was seen at least ten times. The rearrangement links TRBV15 to TRBJ1-1, with D possibly being TRBD1 (6 bases). This CDR3 has 15 amino acids. V gave up 1 base and J gave up 6 bases, with 15 bases separating them. Germline V CDR1 and CDR2: LNHNV, YYDKDF (reference sequence). CDR3 nucleotides: TGTGCCACCAGCAGAGGCTTGGACAGTTCTCCTGAAGCTTTCTTT. Amino acids: CATSRGLDSSPEAFF.

The chain links TRBV5-1 to TRBJ2-1, with 13 bases matching TRBD2. The trim removed 4 bases at V and 7 bases at J, leaving 5 bases unmatched. This CDR3 is built from 15 residues. Germline values: CDR1 SGHRS, CDR2 YFSETQ. This CDR3 reads CASSRTSGGANEQFF. Here the CDR3 DNA reads TGCGCCAGCAGCAGAACTAGCGGGGGGGCGAATGAGCAGTTCTTC.

The rearrangement uses TRBV2 and TRBJ1-6, with 8 bases matching TRBD1. Germline CDR1 and CDR2: SNHLY and FYNNEI. V trimming: 6 bases; J trimming: 2 bases; junction bases outside the gene matches: 6. This CDR3 has 16 amino acids. CDR3 amino acids: CASSGQGGPYNSPLHF. The DNA of the CDR3 is TGTGCCAGCAGCGGACAGGGAGGGCCCTATAATTCACCCCTCCACTTT.

CDR3 sequence reads: CASTTLGTGRNQPQHF. The CDR3 DNA is TGTGCCAGCACCACCCTAGGGACAGGGCGCAATCAGCCCCAGCATTTT. The rearrangement uses TRBV28 and TRBJ1-5; 9 bases are a match to TRBD1. Germline V gives CDR1 MDHEN, CDR2 SYDVKM. The CDR3 is 16 amino acids. Germline trimming cut 7 bases from V and 2 bases from J; bases unmatched to any gene: 9.